This TCR beta chain was identified in a study of cytomegalovirus exposure and HLA in healthy donors. Study results and caveats: In vitro testing confirmed a few CMV-associated chains as specific for CMV antigens.

Turning to this clone: The target antigen is unknown.

Donors likely had unrecorded immune exposures despite being nominally healthy when sampled. The PCR used 60 Vbeta and 13 Jbeta primers. The table came from immunoSEQ multiplex PCR; TCRdb's copy has only in-frame clones and leaves some out. Of hundreds of thousands of clones in the sample, 82% were seen once. Germline V gene sequence: CDR1 MGHRA, CDR2 YSYEKL. V dropped 1 base and J dropped 2; count of bases not matched to a gene: 1. The CDR3 runs 15 residues. The sequence was obtained from a man aged 35 to 55 in good health and CMV-seropositive. Input material: PBMCs. V gene TRBV4-1 combines with J gene TRBJ1-1; TRBD1 matches 10 bases. CDR3 bases: TGCGCCAGCAGCCAAGGGGACAGGGGAAACACTGAAGCTTTCTTT. It specifies CASSQGDRGNTEAFF.